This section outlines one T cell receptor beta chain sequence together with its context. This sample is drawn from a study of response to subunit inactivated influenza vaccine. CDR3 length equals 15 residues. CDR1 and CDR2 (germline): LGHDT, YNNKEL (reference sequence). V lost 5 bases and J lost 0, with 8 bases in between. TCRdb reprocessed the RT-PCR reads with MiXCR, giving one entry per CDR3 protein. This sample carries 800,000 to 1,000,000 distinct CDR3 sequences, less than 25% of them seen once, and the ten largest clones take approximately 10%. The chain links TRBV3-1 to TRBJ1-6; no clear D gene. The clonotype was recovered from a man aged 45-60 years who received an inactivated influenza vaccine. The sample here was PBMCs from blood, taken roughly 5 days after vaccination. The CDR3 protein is CASSITGSYNSPLHF. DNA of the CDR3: TGTGCCAGCAGCATTACGGGCTCCTATAATTCACCCCTCCACTTT.